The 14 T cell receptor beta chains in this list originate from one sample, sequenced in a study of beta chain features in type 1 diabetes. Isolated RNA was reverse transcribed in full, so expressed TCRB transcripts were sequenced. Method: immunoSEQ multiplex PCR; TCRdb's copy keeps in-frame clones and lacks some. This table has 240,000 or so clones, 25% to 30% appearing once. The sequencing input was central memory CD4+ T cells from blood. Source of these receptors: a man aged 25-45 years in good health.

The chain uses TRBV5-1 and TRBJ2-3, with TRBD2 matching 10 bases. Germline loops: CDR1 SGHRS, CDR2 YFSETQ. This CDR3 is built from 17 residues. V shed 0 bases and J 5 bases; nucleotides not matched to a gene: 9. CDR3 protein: CASSLAYSGGGQDTQYF. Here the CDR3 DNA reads TGCGCCAGCAGCTTGGCCTACAGCGGGGGGGGTCAAGATACGCAGTATTTT.

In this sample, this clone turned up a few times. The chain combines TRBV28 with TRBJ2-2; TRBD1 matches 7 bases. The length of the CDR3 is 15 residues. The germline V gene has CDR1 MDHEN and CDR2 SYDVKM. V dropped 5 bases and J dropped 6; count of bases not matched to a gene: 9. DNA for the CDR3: TGTGCCAGCAGTGCTTCAACAGGGGAATCCGGGGAGCTGTTTTTT. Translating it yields CASSASTGESGELFF. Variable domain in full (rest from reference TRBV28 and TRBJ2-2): DVKVTQSSRYLVKRTGEKVFLECVQDMDHENMFWYRQDPGLGLRLIYFSYDVKMKEKGDIPEGYSVSREKKERFSLILESASTNQTSMYLCASSASTGESGELFFGEGSRLTVL.

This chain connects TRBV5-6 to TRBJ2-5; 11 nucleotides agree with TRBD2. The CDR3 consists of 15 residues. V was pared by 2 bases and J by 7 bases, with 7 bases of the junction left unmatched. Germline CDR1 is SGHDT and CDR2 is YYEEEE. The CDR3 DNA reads TGTGCCAGCAGCTTACGACTAGCGGGGACAGGGACCCAGTACTTC. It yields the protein CASSLRLAGTGTQYF.

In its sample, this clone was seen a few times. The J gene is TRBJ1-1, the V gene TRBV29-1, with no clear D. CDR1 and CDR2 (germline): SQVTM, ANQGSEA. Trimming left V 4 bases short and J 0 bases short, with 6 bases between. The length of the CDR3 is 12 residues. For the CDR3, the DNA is TGCAGCGTTGCTCATATGAACACTGAAGCTTTCTTT. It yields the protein CSVAHMNTEAFF. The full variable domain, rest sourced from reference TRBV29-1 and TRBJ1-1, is SAVISQKPSRDICQRGTSLTIQCQVDSQVTMMFWYRQQPGQSLTLIATANQGSEATYESGFVIDKFPISRPNLTFSTLTVSNMSPEDSSIYLCSVAHMNTEAFFGQGTRLTVV.

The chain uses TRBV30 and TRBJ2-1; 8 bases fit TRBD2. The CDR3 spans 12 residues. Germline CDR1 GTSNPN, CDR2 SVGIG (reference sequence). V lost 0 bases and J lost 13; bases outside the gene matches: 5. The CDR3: CAWSVREAIQFF. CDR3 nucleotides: TGTGCCTGGAGTGTGCGGGAGGCAATTCAGTTCTTC.

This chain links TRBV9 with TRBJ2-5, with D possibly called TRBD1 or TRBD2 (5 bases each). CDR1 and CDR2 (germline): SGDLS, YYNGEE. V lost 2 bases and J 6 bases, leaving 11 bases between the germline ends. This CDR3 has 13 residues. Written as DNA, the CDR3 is TGTGCCAGCAGCGTGGATCAGGGACAGACCCAGTACTTC. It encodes CASSVDQGQTQYF.

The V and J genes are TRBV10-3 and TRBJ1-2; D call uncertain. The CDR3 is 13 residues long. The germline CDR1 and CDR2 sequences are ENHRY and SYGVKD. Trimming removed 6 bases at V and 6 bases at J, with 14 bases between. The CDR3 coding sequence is TGTGCCATCAGGGCCTCTTCGACGGATGGCTACACCTTC. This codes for CAIRASSTDGYTF.

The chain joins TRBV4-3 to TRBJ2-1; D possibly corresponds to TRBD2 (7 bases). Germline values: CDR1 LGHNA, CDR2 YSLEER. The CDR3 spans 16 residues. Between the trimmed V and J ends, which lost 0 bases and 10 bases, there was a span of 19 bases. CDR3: CASSQDVGGTTLEQFF. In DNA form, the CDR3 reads TGCGCCAGCAGCCAAGATGTGGGAGGGACAACCCTCGAGCAGTTCTTC.

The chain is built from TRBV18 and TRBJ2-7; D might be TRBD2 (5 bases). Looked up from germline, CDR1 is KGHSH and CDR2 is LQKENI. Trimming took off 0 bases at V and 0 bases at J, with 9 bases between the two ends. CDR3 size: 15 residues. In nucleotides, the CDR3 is TGTGCCAGCTCACCACCTTTAGCGACCTCCTACGAGCAGTACTTC. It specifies CASSPPLATSYEQYF.

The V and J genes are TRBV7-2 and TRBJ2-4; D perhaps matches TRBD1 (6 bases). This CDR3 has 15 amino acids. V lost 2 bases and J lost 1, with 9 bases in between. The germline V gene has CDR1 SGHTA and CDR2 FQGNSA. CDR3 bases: TGTGCCAGCAGCTTACAGGGGCGGGCCAAAAACATTCAGTACTTC. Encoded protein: CASSLQGRAKNIQYF.

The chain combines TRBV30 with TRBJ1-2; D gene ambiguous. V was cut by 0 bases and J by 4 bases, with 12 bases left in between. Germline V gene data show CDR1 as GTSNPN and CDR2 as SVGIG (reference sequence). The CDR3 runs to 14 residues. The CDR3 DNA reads TGTGCCTGGAGTGTTAACACGGGAAGCTATGGCTACACCTTC. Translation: CAWSVNTGSYGYTF.

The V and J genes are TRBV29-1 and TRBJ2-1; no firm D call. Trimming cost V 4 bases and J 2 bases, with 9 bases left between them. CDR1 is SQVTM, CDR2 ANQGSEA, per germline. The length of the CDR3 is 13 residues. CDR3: CSVAYGAYNEQFF. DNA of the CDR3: TGCAGCGTTGCATATGGCGCCTACAATGAGCAGTTCTTC.

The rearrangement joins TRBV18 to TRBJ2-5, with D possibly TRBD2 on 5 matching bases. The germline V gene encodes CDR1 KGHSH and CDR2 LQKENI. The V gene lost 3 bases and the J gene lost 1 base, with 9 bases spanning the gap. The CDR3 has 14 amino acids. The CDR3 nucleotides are TGTGCCAGCTCACCGCGGGTCCCCCAAGAGACCCAGTACTTC. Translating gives CASSPRVPQETQYF.

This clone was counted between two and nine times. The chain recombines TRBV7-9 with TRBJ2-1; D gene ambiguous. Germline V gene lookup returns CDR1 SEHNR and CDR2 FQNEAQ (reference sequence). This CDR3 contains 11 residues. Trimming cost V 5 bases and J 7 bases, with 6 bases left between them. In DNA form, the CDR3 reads TGTGCCAGCAGCGATCGGAATGAGCAGTTCTTC. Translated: CASSDRNEQFF.